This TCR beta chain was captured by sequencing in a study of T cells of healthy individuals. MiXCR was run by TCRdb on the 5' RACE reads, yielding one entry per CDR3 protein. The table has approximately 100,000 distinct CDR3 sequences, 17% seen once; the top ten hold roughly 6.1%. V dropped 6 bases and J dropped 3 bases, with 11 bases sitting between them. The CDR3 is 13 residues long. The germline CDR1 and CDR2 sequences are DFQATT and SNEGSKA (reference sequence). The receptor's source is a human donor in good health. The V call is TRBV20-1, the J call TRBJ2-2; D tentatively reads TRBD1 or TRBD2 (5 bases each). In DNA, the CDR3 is TGCAGTGCCCCGGGACGTTACACCGGGGAGCTGTTTTTT. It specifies CSAPGRYTGELFF.